Following are 5 T cell receptor beta chains from one sample sequenced in a study of control samples from healthy donors and cancer patients. Sequencing was performed with immunoSEQ multiplex PCR; in TCRdb, only in-frame clones are kept and a portion is missing. This table holds 100,000 to 150,000 clones, around 87% found once. The sample consisted of blood. The origin of the receptors is a man in his 60s in good health.

The chain employs TRBV3-1 (or the pseudogene TRBV3-2) and TRBJ2-7, with 8 bases lining up with TRBD2. This CDR3 region has 12 residues. Germline V gene sequence: CDR1 LGHDT, CDR2 YNNKEL (reference sequence). Unmatched junction bases numbered 5, after V lost 1 base and J lost 12 bases. The CDR3 is CASSQGGRGGYF. The CDR3 nucleotides are TGTGCCAGCAGCCAAGGAGGTCGGGGGGGGTACTTC.

This clone was detected once. The CDR3 sequence: CATSDSGQGRETQYF. CDR3 nucleotides: TGTGCCACCAGTGATTCGGGACAGGGTCGGGAGACCCAGTACTTC. The chain joins TRBV24-1 to TRBJ2-5; 9 nucleotides line up with TRBD1. This CDR3 contains 15 residues. The V and J ends lost 2 bases and 5 bases, in that order; junction bases with no gene match: 5. CDR1 and CDR2 from the germline V gene are KGHDR and SFDVKD.

This clone occurred once. The rearrangement links TRBV19 to TRBJ1-4; D is ambiguous. There are 15 residues in the CDR3. In germline, CDR1 is LNHDA, CDR2 SQIVND (reference sequence). The V end was cut by 5 bases, the J end by 7 bases, with 17 bases between. CDR3 sequence (DNA): TGTGCCAGTAGTTTCGGTGGAGGCCTCACTGAAAAACTGTTTTTT. Residues: CASSFGGGLTEKLFF.

The chain has TRBV5-6 and TRBJ1-4; D gene uncertain. Germline-derived CDR1 and CDR2 are SGHDT and YYEEEE. The V and J ends lost 3 bases and 6 bases respectively, with 15 bases between them. The CDR3 is 15 amino acids. The CDR3 sequence: CASSYADGNYEKLFF. In nucleotides, the CDR3 is TGTGCCAGCAGCTATGCGGACGGTAATTATGAAAAACTGTTTTTT. Complete variable domain (other parts from reference TRBV5-6 and TRBJ1-4): DAGVTQSPTHLIKTRGQQVTLRCSPKSGHDTVSWYQQALGQGPQFIFQYYEEEERQRGNFPDRFSGHQFPNYSSELNVNALLLGDSALYLCASSYADGNYEKLFFGSGTQLSVL.

This clone is a singleton in its sample. In DNA, the CDR3 is TGTGCCAGCAGTTTAAGTGGGCACGAGCAGTACTTC. The encoded protein is CASSLSGHEQYF. The chain carries TRBV12-3 or TRBV12-4 and TRBJ2-7; D gene unclear. The ends were cut back, 2 bases at V and 5 bases at J, with 7 bases in the middle. This CDR3 is 12 amino acids long.